Below, 22 T cell receptor beta chains from the same sample are listed, as sequenced in a study of blood T cell repertoires in COVID-19. TCRdb's table, derived via immunoSEQ multiplex PCR, lists solely in-frame clones and lacks some. The sample comprises roughly 190,000 clones, 70% to 90% of which are singletons, and roughly 21% rests with the top ten. The specimen sequenced was peripheral blood. The receptors originated from a man aged 60 to 75 with active or convalescent COVID-19.

The V and J genes are TRBV6-5 and TRBJ2-7; 8 positions agree with TRBD1. Looked up from germline, CDR1 is MNHEY and CDR2 is SVGAGI. The junction had 7 bases not matched to a gene; V was cut back by 0 bases and J by 3 bases. The CDR3 contains 16 residues. CDR3 amino acids: CASSYSGGQGYYEQYF. The CDR3 DNA reads TGTGCCAGCAGTTACTCCGGAGGACAGGGCTACTACGAGCAGTACTTC.

The J gene is TRBJ2-1, the V gene TRBV10-1; 15 bases are shared with TRBD2. The J segment lost 3 bases and the V segment lost 6 bases, leaving 6 bases of the junction unmatched. From germline, CDR1 is WNHNN and CDR2 SYGVQD (reference sequence). The CDR3 has 17 amino acids. The DNA for the CDR3 is TGCGCCAGCAGCCCGGGACTAGCGGGGGGCCTCTACAATGAGCAGTTCTTC. Its protein product is CASSPGLAGGLYNEQFF.

V and J are TRBV7-2 and TRBJ2-7; 13 bases are shared with TRBD2. This CDR3 is built from 16 residues. Germline V lookup: CDR1 SGHTA, CDR2 FQGNSA. With V trimmed by 9 bases and J by 0 bases, 8 bases remained unmatched. CDR3 sequence: CASQRTSGGGSYEQYF. The CDR3 coding sequence is TGTGCCAGTCAAAGGACTAGCGGGGGTGGCTCCTACGAGCAGTACTTC.

The rearrangement links TRBV19 to TRBJ2-5; 8 bases align to TRBD1. The CDR3 runs 14 residues. Trimming removed 2 bases from V and 5 bases from J; junction bases left unmatched: 4. Per germline, CDR1 LNHDA and CDR2 SQIVND (reference sequence). The CDR3 sequence is CASSIQGADETQYF. Written as DNA, the CDR3 is TGTGCCAGTAGTATACAGGGGGCGGATGAGACCCAGTACTTC.

This chain connects TRBV6-2 or TRBV6-3 to TRBJ2-6; no firm D call. Per the germline V gene, CDR1 is MNHEY and CDR2 is SVGEGT. Trimming took off 6 bases at V and 1 base at J, with 10 bases between the two ends. The CDR3 has 15 amino acids. The CDR3 reads CASSQQQSGANVLTF. In nucleotides, the CDR3 is TGTGCCAGCAGCCAACAGCAGTCTGGGGCCAACGTCCTGACTTTC.

This clone was picked up one time. V is TRBV12-5 and J is TRBJ2-1; D ambiguous. The germline V and J ends were trimmed by 2 bases and 8 bases, with 10 bases remaining between them. CDR3 length equals 13 residues. Per the germline V gene, CDR1 is LGHNT and CDR2 is FRNRAP. CDR3 DNA sequence: TGTGCTAGTGGTTTGCCCCACGAGGATGAGCAGTTCTTC. Translating gives CASGLPHEDEQFF.

CDR3 DNA sequence: TGTGCCAGCAGCTTAGGGGGGGGAGGGGAGACCCAGTACTTC. Residues: CASSLGGGGETQYF. The chain uses TRBV11-2 and TRBJ2-5; the match to TRBD2 covers 7 bases. This CDR3 spans 14 amino acids. The V gene end was trimmed by 1 base and the J gene end by 5 bases; junction bases not matched to a gene: 4. Germline assignment: CDR1 SGHAT and CDR2 FQNNGV.

This chain links TRBV7-9 with TRBJ2-4; TRBD1 agrees at 8 bases. Trimming at V came to 5 bases and at J to 5 bases, leaving 2 bases not matched to a gene. This CDR3 has 13 residues. Germline lookup yields CDR1 SEHNR and CDR2 FQNEAQ (reference sequence). The CDR3: CASSQGAQNIQYF. CDR3 coding DNA: TGTGCCAGCAGCCAGGGGGCCCAAAACATTCAGTACTTC.

The CDR3 sequence is CSAGQGIYTEAFF. CDR3 coding DNA: TGCAGCGCTGGGCAGGGGATATACACTGAAGCTTTCTTT. V and J are TRBV29-1 and TRBJ1-1; TRBD1 is a possible D gene (6 bases). V was pared by 7 bases and J by 3 bases, with 15 bases between. The CDR3 extends over 13 amino acids. Germline loops: CDR1 SQVTM, CDR2 ANQGSEA.

The chain links TRBV10-3 to TRBJ1-6, with a tentative D call TRBD1 (6 bases). The CDR3 consists of 15 residues. V was shortened by 2 bases and J by 9 bases, with 14 bases between the two germline ends. CDR1 is ENHRY and CDR2 is SYGVKD in the germline V gene. CDR3 amino acids: CAISETGQGSSPLHF. CDR3 sequence (DNA): TGTGCCATCAGTGAGACAGGGCAAGGTAGTTCACCCCTCCACTTT.

The chain carries TRBV5-6 and TRBJ2-1, with 13 bases identical to TRBD2. The length of the CDR3 is 15 residues. The V gene's germline CDR1 is SGHDT and CDR2 YYEEEE. V was clipped by 4 bases and J by 6 bases; unmatched bases: 4. The DNA for the CDR3 is TGTGCCAGCAGCCCACTAGCGGGGGGGCTCAATGAGCAGTTCTTC. Amino acid sequence: CASSPLAGGLNEQFF. Looking up the rest from reference TRBV5-6 and TRBJ2-1 gives the full variable domain: DAGVTQSPTHLIKTRGQQVTLRCSPKSGHDTVSWYQQALGQGPQFIFQYYEEEERQRGNFPDRFSGHQFPNYSSELNVNALLLGDSALYLCASSPLAGGLNEQFFGPGTRLTVL.

V gene TRBV10-3 combines with J gene TRBJ1-1; D possibly corresponds to TRBD1 (5 bases). The CDR3 consists of 14 residues. CDR1 ENHRY and CDR2 SYGVKD come from the germline V gene. V was trimmed by 2 bases and J by 3 bases, leaving 10 bases between them. The DNA for the CDR3 is TGTGCCATCAGTGAGACAGGTCAGGACACTGAAGCTTTCTTT. Translation gives CAISETGQDTEAFF.

The chain uses TRBV4-1 and TRBJ1-6; a weak D match, TRBD1 (5 bases). This CDR3 is built from 18 residues. CDR1 and CDR2 (germline): MGHRA, YSYEKL. V lost 0 bases to trimming and J lost 4 bases, with 16 bases between them. CDR3 amino acids: CASSQDAAGSSYNSPLHF. The DNA of the CDR3 is TGCGCCAGCAGCCAAGACGCGGCAGGGTCGAGTTATAATTCACCCCTCCACTTT.

This clone was counted a single time. The chain couples TRBV11-2 to TRBJ1-5, with D unresolved. The CDR3 loop spans 13 amino acids. The germline CDR1 and CDR2 sequences are SGHAT and FQNNGV. The V gene lost 3 bases and the J gene lost 7 bases, with 10 bases spanning the gap. The CDR3 DNA reads as TGTGCCAGCAGCTTGACTGTGAACCAGCCCCAGCATTTT. Amino acid sequence: CASSLTVNQPQHF.

This chain uses TRBV24-1 with TRBJ1-4; 9 bases are shared with TRBD1. CDR3 size: 15 residues. Germline assignment: CDR1 KGHDR and CDR2 SFDVKD. V was pared by 4 bases and J by 6 bases, with 5 bases of the junction left unmatched. CDR3 nucleotide sequence: TGTGCCACCAGTGACCCTGGGACAGGGTATGAAAAACTGTTTTTT. Protein sequence: CATSDPGTGYEKLFF.

The chain links TRBV11-1 to TRBJ2-5, with unresolved D. Trimming left V 5 bases short and J 2 bases short, with 6 bases between. CDR3 size: 12 residues. CDR1 and CDR2 (germline): SGHAT, FQDESV (reference sequence). In DNA form, the CDR3 reads TGTGCCAGCAGCCGTACTCAAGAGACCCAGTACTTC. It encodes CASSRTQETQYF.

The rearrangement joins TRBV19 to TRBJ1-5; weak D call: TRBD1 (6 bases). This CDR3 has 16 amino acids. Germline V gene lookup returns CDR1 LNHDA and CDR2 SQIVND (reference sequence). Trimming removed 8 bases from V and 5 bases from J, with 22 bases in between. CDR3: CASSGRRAGADQPQHF. Here the CDR3 DNA reads TGTGCCAGTTCTGGTCGCCGGGCAGGGGCCGATCAGCCCCAGCATTTT.

This clone appeared once. J is TRBJ2-3 and V is TRBV18; 12 positions match TRBD1. The V segment lost 1 base and the J segment 4 bases; nucleotides outside the gene matches: 3. CDR3 size: 16 residues. Germline-derived CDR1 and CDR2 are KGHSH and LQKENI. The chain's CDR3 is CASSPRGQGASDTQYF. The CDR3 DNA follows: TGTGCCAGCTCACCACGGGGACAGGGGGCCTCAGATACGCAGTATTTT.

The rearrangement uses TRBV19 and TRBJ2-7; TRBD1 agrees at 8 bases. This CDR3 region has 12 residues. Germline V CDR1 and CDR2: LNHDA, SQIVND (reference sequence). The V gene end was trimmed by 5 bases and the J gene end by 5 bases; junction bases not matched to a gene: 2. CDR3 in DNA: TGTGCCAGTAGTTCAGGGGGCCACGAGCAGTACTTC. Translated: CASSSGGHEQYF.

The rearrangement joins TRBV10-3 to TRBJ1-2; the D gene is possibly TRBD1 (6 bases). CDR3 length equals 14 residues. V was cut by 7 bases and J by 4 bases, with 16 bases left in between. Germline V gives CDR1 ENHRY, CDR2 SYGVKD. CDR3 protein: CAIKDGGRGYGYTF. CDR3 nucleotides: TGTGCCATCAAAGACGGTGGCAGGGGCTATGGCTACACCTTC.

The rearrangement joins TRBV4-1 to TRBJ2-1; 13 nucleotides agree with TRBD2. J lost 6 bases, V lost 4 bases, and 6 bases had no gene match. Per the germline V gene, CDR1 is MGHRA and CDR2 is YSYEKL. This CDR3 spans 16 amino acids. Here the CDR3 reads CASSPRGLAGTNEQFF. DNA for the CDR3: TGCGCCAGCAGCCCAAGGGGACTAGCGGGGACCAATGAGCAGTTCTTC.

The rearrangement uses TRBV3-1 (or the pseudogene TRBV3-2) and TRBJ2-5; D possibly corresponds to TRBD1 (5 bases). Deletions cut 3 bases from V and 11 bases from J, with 13 bases between. The germline V gene encodes CDR1 LGHDT and CDR2 YNNKEL (reference sequence). This CDR3 contains 12 residues. The CDR3 here is CASSHLSQGQYF. In DNA form, the CDR3 reads TGTGCCAGCAGCCATCTCTCTCAGGGTCAGTACTTC.